This section outlines one TCR beta chain sequence together with its context. Its antigen is as yet unknown. These data belong to a study of T cells in Graves' hyperthyroidism and ophthalmopathy. Template material for amplifying TCR beta CDR3 regions consisted of RNA transcripts. A set of HTBI primers served as the primers for a first-round RT-PCR of the TCR CDR3. TCRdb re-derived calls from the multiplex PCR reads in MiXCR, one entry per CDR3 protein. The top ten hold about 11% of the sample, which has 450,000 to 550,000 distinct CDR3 sequences, approximately 24% seen once. This CDR3 region has 15 residues. V was shortened by 0 bases and J by 0 bases, with 8 bases between the two germline ends. The V gene's germline CDR1 is WSHSY and CDR2 SAAADI. General study results and limits: In the blood, most expanded thyroid clonotypes above 0.001 appeared as well.

Sequencing was done on a sample of blood. The V call is TRBV10-2, the J call TRBJ2-5; a weak D match, TRBD1 (5 bases). The clonotype originates from a woman aged 25-40 years with Graves' ophthalmopathy. The CDR3 loop reads CASSESQDNQETQYF. As DNA, the CDR3 is TGCGCCAGCAGTGAGTCCCAGGACAACCAAGAGACCCAGTACTTC.